One and the same sample provided the 30 T cell receptor beta chains below, sequenced in a study of blood T cells in healthy people across ages. Next came a second PCR, run for about 7 to 12 cycles, which used a sample-barcoded 5' primer along with a J-beta primer mix. TCRdb used MiXCR to reprocess the 5' RACE reads, holding one entry per CDR3 protein. The table lists 1.5 million to 1.8 million distinct CDR3 sequences, approximately 42% of them singletons, with about 3.8% in the top ten. Material: blood. The receptors were sampled from a woman aged 18-29 years in good health.

V usage is TRBV5-1 and J usage is TRBJ1-2, with a tentative D call TRBD1 (6 bases). The CDR3 covers 14 residues. Between the trimmed V and J ends, which lost 5 bases and 0 bases, there was a span of 11 bases. Germline-derived CDR1 and CDR2 are SGHRS and YFSETQ. In nucleotides, the CDR3 is TGCGCCAGCAGTGCGGACAGTCCTAACTATGGCTACACCTTC. Its translation is CASSADSPNYGYTF. Supplemented by reference TRBV5-1 and TRBJ1-2, the full variable domain reads KAGVTQTPRYLIKTRGQQVTLSCSPISGHRSVSWYQQTPGQGLQFLFEYFSETQRNKGNFPGRFSGRQFSNSRSEMNVSTLELGDSALYLCASSADSPNYGYTFGSGTRLTVV.

The table lists this clonotype with a few counts. V gene TRBV6-2 or TRBV6-3 combines with J gene TRBJ2-1, with a possible D match to TRBD2 (7 bases). Per germline, CDR1 MNHEY and CDR2 SVGEGT. The ends were cut back, 4 bases at V and 0 bases at J, with 13 bases in the middle. This CDR3 is 16 amino acids long. CDR3 amino acids: CASSSAGAISYNEQFF. In DNA, the CDR3 is TGTGCCAGCAGTTCTGCGGGGGCGATCTCCTACAATGAGCAGTTCTTC.

This clonotype occurred once. The genes are TRBV9 and TRBJ2-1; tentatively, D is TRBD2 (6 bases). Germline V gene data show CDR1 as SGDLS and CDR2 as YYNGEE. The V and J ends lost 0 bases and 5 bases respectively, with 9 bases between them. The CDR3 contains 14 residues. The CDR3 spells CASSVEGLDNEQFF. CDR3 bases: TGTGCCAGCAGCGTAGAGGGACTGGACAATGAGCAGTTCTTC. The entire variable domain, with the rest obtained from reference TRBV9 and TRBJ2-1, is as follows: DSGVTQTPKHLITATGQRVTLRCSPRSGDLSVYWYQQSLDQGLQFLIQYYNGEERAKGNILERFSAQQFPDLHSELNLSSLELGDSALYFCASSVEGLDNEQFFGPGTRLTVL.

The chain carries TRBV6-6 and TRBJ2-1; D might be TRBD2 (5 bases). CDR1 is MNHNY, CDR2 SVGAGI, per germline (reference sequence). The length of the CDR3 is 13 residues. Trimming took off 5 bases at V and 6 bases at J, with 11 bases between the two ends. The DNA of the CDR3 is TGTGCCAGCAGTGACGGACTCTTCAATGAGCAGTTCTTC. This codes for CASSDGLFNEQFF.

V gene TRBV29-1 combines with J gene TRBJ1-2; 7 bases map to TRBD1. The CDR3 totals 11 residues. Germline V CDR1 and CDR2: SQVTM, ANQGSEA. Trimming cost V 4 bases and J 7 bases; bases outside gene matches: 3. CDR3: CSVVRGCGYTF. CDR3 sequence (DNA): TGCAGCGTTGTCAGGGGGTGTGGCTACACCTTC.

Worth noting for this clonotype: Sequence at one end of the junction differs from germline and may be a read error. The rearrangement links TRBV7-6 to TRBJ2-7; 7 bases align to TRBD2. The CDR3 has 16 residues. Per the germline V gene, CDR1 is SGHVS and CDR2 is FNYEAQ. CDR3 residues: CASSLGSSGSSYGQYF. CDR3 coding DNA: TGTGCCAGCAGCTTAGGGTCTAGCGGAAGCTCCTACGGGCAGTACTTC.

The sample holds a few counts of this clonotype. The chain carries TRBV9 and TRBJ2-1; maybe TRBD1 (7 bases). V shed 4 bases and J shed 7 bases, with 21 bases lying between them. The germline V gene has CDR1 SGDLS and CDR2 YYNGEE. The CDR3 spans 16 residues. CDR3 nucleotide sequence: TGTGCCAGCAGCCCCCACAGGGGAGGTCTATGGAATGAGCAGTTCTTC. Residues: CASSPHRGGLWNEQFF.

The chain links TRBV4-1 to TRBJ2-1; TRBD1 might be the D (5 bases). Per germline, CDR1 MGHRA and CDR2 YSYEKL. V lost 5 bases and J lost 1, with 21 bases in between. CDR3 length equals 18 residues. This CDR3 reads CASSSRLGPRESYNEQFF. The CDR3 nucleotides read TGCGCCAGCAGCTCTCGCCTGGGGCCCAGAGAATCCTACAATGAGCAGTTCTTC.

A note on this clonotype: An end of the junction differs from the germline gene, which may be a read error. The V call is TRBV27, the J call TRBJ1-2; D is unclear. Germline V gene lookup returns CDR1 MNHEY and CDR2 SMNVEV (reference sequence). This CDR3 is built from 15 residues. CDR3 residues: CASSLKSGLNDGYTF. CDR3 sequence (DNA): TGTGCCAGCAGTTTGAAGTCAGGCCTTAACGATGGCTACACCTTC.

The chain links TRBV2 to TRBJ2-5, with TRBD1 identical over 9 bases. The DNA end is a closer match to TRBJ2-7, so the J assignment may be wrong. This CDR3 region has 15 residues. CDR1 SNHLY and CDR2 FYNNEI come from the germline V gene. CDR3 residues: CASSESGTGSYEQYF. The DNA for the CDR3 is TGTGCCAGCAGTGAATCCGGGACAGGGAGCTACGAGCAGTACTTC.

J is TRBJ2-1 and V is TRBV27; D may be TRBD2 (6 bases). V dropped 7 bases and J dropped 0 bases, with 19 bases sitting between them. This CDR3 contains 17 residues. Germline assignment: CDR1 MNHEY and CDR2 SMNVEV (reference sequence). CDR3 nucleotide sequence: TGTGCCAGCACGTTAAACCCCGAACTAGCCTCCTACAATGAGCAGTTCTTC. Protein sequence: CASTLNPELASYNEQFF.

CDR3: CASSLGDMVNQPQHF. For the CDR3, the DNA is TGTGCCAGCAGTTTAGGGGATATGGTCAATCAGCCCCAGCATTTT. The chain has TRBV28 and TRBJ1-5; D is uncertain. Trimming took off 2 bases at V and 3 bases at J, with 11 bases between the two ends. Per the germline V gene, CDR1 is MDHEN and CDR2 is SYDVKM. This CDR3 comprises 15 residues.

V usage is TRBV3-1 and J usage is TRBJ2-1; D gene unclear. This CDR3 contains 15 residues. CDR1 and CDR2 from the germline V gene are LGHDT and YNNKEL (reference sequence). V lost 8 bases to trimming and J lost 0 bases, with 14 bases between them. The CDR3 region has the DNA TGTGCCAGCTCCGTGCGGAATGGCTCCTACAATGAGCAGTTCTTC. It yields the protein CASSVRNGSYNEQFF.

V is TRBV20-1 and J is TRBJ1-2; no firm D call. CDR3 length: 14 amino acids. CDR1 and CDR2 (germline): DFQATT, SNEGSKA (reference sequence). V gave up 0 bases and J gave up 2 bases, with 10 bases separating them. CDR3 DNA: TGCAGTGCTAGAGACCCCACCGAGAACTATGGCTACACCTTC. As protein: CSARDPTENYGYTF.

Details on this clonotype: One junction end disagrees with the germline gene, perhaps due to a read error. The V gene is TRBV27, the J gene TRBJ2-5; D gene ambiguous. This CDR3 contains 11 residues. Per germline, CDR1 MNHEY and CDR2 SMNVEV (reference sequence). Here the CDR3 reads CAISFSGEQYF. The CDR3 DNA is TGTGCCATCAGTTTCTCGGGTGAGCAGTACTTC.

This chain uses TRBV7-2 with TRBJ1-1, with D perhaps matching TRBD1 (5 bases). Trimming pared 4 bases from V and 1 base from J, leaving 13 bases between. The germline gives CDR1 SGHTA, CDR2 FQGNSA. The CDR3 loop spans 15 amino acids. CDR3 residues: CASSWFRTPNTEAFF. In DNA, the CDR3 is TGTGCCAGCAGCTGGTTTCGGACACCGAACACTGAAGCTTTCTTT.

The gene calls are TRBV27 and TRBJ2-7, with 8 positions matching TRBD2. Germline V CDR1 and CDR2: MNHEY, SMNVEV (reference sequence). J lost 4 bases, V lost 3 bases, and 8 bases had no gene match. The CDR3 consists of 15 residues. The CDR3 bases are TGTGCCAGCAGTTTCATCCTTAGCGGGGATTACGAGCAGTACTTC. It translates to CASSFILSGDYEQYF.

This clonotype has more than one count but fewer than ten. The rearrangement uses TRBV7-9 and TRBJ1-1; D is possibly TRBD1 (6 bases). The V end lost 5 bases, the J end lost 1 base, and 11 bases lay between the germline ends. The CDR3 length is 14 residues. The germline gives CDR1 SEHNR, CDR2 FQNEAQ (reference sequence). This CDR3 reads CASSQRDKNTEAFF. The CDR3 DNA follows: TGTGCCAGCAGCCAGCGGGACAAGAACACTGAAGCTTTCTTT.

The chain uses TRBV10-3 and TRBJ2-5; the match to TRBD2 covers 7 bases. Germline CDR1 ENHRY, CDR2 SYGVKD. The length of the CDR3 is 13 residues. Trimming cost V 0 bases and J 11 bases; bases outside gene matches: 6. The CDR3 loop is CAISESPSGEQYF. The CDR3 DNA sequence: TGTGCCATCAGTGAGTCCCCTAGCGGAGAGCAGTACTTC.

V gene TRBV6-1 combines with J gene TRBJ1-1, with TRBD1 matching 7 bases. The CDR3 has 15 amino acids. The germline gives CDR1 MNHNS, CDR2 SASEGT. Losses at the gene ends were 5 bases for V and 0 bases for J; bases not matched to a gene: 6. The CDR3 sequence: CASSRRQGVNTEAFF. The CDR3 nucleotides are TGTGCCAGCAGTCGCCGACAGGGCGTGAACACTGAAGCTTTCTTT.

With regard to this clonotype: One junction end does not reproduce the germline sequence, and a read error may be involved. This chain connects TRBV12-3 or TRBV12-4 to TRBJ1-2; no clear D. The CDR3 loop spans 13 amino acids. Here the CDR3 DNA reads TGTGCCAGCAGCCCGAGTCCTAACTATGGCTGCACCTTC. Residues: CASSPSPNYGCTF.

The chain joins TRBV12-3 or TRBV12-4 to TRBJ2-3, with D unclear. V was trimmed by 0 bases and J by 3 bases, leaving 19 bases between them. The CDR3 is 18 amino acids. CDR3 nucleotides: TGTGCCAGCAGTTTAGCGCGGTTAGGCTTTACAGAGACAGATACGCAGTATTTT. Translating gives CASSLARLGFTETDTQYF.

The sample holds a few counts of this clonotype. The rearrangement joins TRBV3-1 to TRBJ1-2; D ambiguous. V was pared by 0 bases and J by 4 bases, with 9 bases between. The length of the CDR3 is 14 residues. Germline V gene sequence: CDR1 LGHDT, CDR2 YNNKEL (reference sequence). DNA for the CDR3: TGTGCCAGCAGCCAAGATAGTCAGGTCTATGGCTACACCTTC. Protein: CASSQDSQVYGYTF.

At least ten counts were recorded for this clonotype. The chain recombines TRBV15 with TRBJ2-5; D not certain. Trimming left V 0 bases short and J 4 bases short, with 12 bases between. The V gene's germline CDR1 is LNHNV and CDR2 YYDKDF (reference sequence). This CDR3 is built from 15 residues. CDR3 nucleotides: TGTGCCACCAGCAGAGATCCCGCCCCTCCAGAGACCCAGTACTTC. It yields the protein CATSRDPAPPETQYF.

This chain uses TRBV12-3 or TRBV12-4 with TRBJ1-6, with D unresolved. This CDR3 is built from 16 residues. Between the trimmed V and J ends, which lost 5 bases and 5 bases, there was a span of 16 bases. CDR3 nucleotide sequence: TGTGCCAGCAGTCTCGACATCTGGAGCAATAATTCACCCCTCCACTTT. Residues: CASSLDIWSNNSPLHF.

This clonotype was picked up one time. One junction end does not reproduce the germline sequence, and a read error may be involved. The genes are TRBV27 and TRBJ2-3; D is unresolved. This CDR3 is built from 14 residues. CDR1 is MNHEY and CDR2 is SMNVEV in the germline V gene (reference sequence). CDR3 loop: CASREVSYTDMQYF. CDR3 DNA sequence: TGTGCCAGCAGAGAAGTTTCTTACACAGATATGCAGTATTTT.

This chain connects TRBV4-3 to TRBJ1-5; the match to TRBD1 covers 7 bases. Losses at the gene ends were 3 bases for V and 6 bases for J; bases not matched to a gene: 11. CDR3 length: 16 residues. From germline, CDR1 is LGHNA and CDR2 YSLEER. CDR3 coding DNA: TGCGCCAGCAGCCAGACAGCCGACAGGGTAGGTCAGCCCCAGCATTTT. Protein sequence: CASSQTADRVGQPQHF.

J is TRBJ2-7 and V is TRBV11-2; D is undetermined. V was clipped by 6 bases and J by 2 bases, with 14 bases between them. Looked up from germline, CDR1 is SGHAT and CDR2 is FQNNGV. There are 14 residues in the CDR3. CDR3 sequence: CASRPRASTYEQYF. The CDR3 DNA is TGTGCCAGCAGACCAAGAGCTTCGACCTACGAGCAGTACTTC. The whole variable domain, filled in from reference TRBV11-2 and TRBJ2-7, reads EAGVAQSPRYKIIEKRQSVAFWCNPISGHATLYWYQQILGQGPKLLIQFQNNGVVDDSQLPKDRFSAERLKGVDSTLKIQPAKLEDSAVYLCASRPRASTYEQYFGPGTRLTVT.

The chain is built from TRBV20-1 and TRBJ1-2; D possibly corresponds to TRBD1 (6 bases). This CDR3 has 14 residues. The germline CDR1 and CDR2 sequences are DFQATT and SNEGSKA (reference sequence). CDR3 region: CSAPGTTANYGYTF. CDR3 nucleotide sequence: TGCAGCGCCCCTGGGACAACCGCTAACTATGGCTACACCTTC.

The chain combines TRBV5-1 with TRBJ2-1, with D maybe TRBD2 (6 bases). This CDR3 spans 12 amino acids. Germline values: CDR1 SGHRS, CDR2 YFSETQ. The ends were cut back, 10 bases at V and 1 base at J, with 9 bases in the middle. In nucleotides, the CDR3 is TGCGCCGGGGGGAGTTCCTACAATGAGCAGTTCTTC. Residues: CAGGSSYNEQFF.